These 32 T cell receptor beta chains originate from one sample sequenced in a study of blood T cell repertoires in COVID-19. Profiling relied on immunoSEQ multiplex PCR, and the TCRdb table lists in-frame clones only, not all of them. The sample holds some 26,000 clones; over 55% are singletons and the top ten take about 43%. Sequences were obtained from peripheral blood. These receptors were collected from a woman aged 80 or over with acute or convalescent COVID-19.

V usage is TRBV2 and J usage is TRBJ1-2; D not certain. The CDR3 has 14 residues. Deletions cut 0 bases from V and 4 bases from J, with 9 bases between. CDR1 is SNHLY, CDR2 FYNNEI, per germline. CDR3 sequence reads: CASSEALGGYGYTF. The DNA of the CDR3 is TGTGCCAGCAGTGAAGCCCTAGGAGGCTATGGCTACACCTTC.

The chain couples TRBV18 to TRBJ2-1; 7 bases match TRBD2. The CDR3 covers 16 residues. From germline, CDR1 is KGHSH and CDR2 LQKENI. V gave up 0 bases and J gave up 7 bases; unmatched junction bases: 9. The CDR3 sequence is CASSPPLPSGINEQFF. The CDR3 nucleotides read TGTGCCAGCTCACCACCTCTGCCGAGCGGGATTAATGAGCAGTTCTTC.

The chain couples TRBV12-3 or TRBV12-4 to TRBJ2-5; D possibly corresponds to TRBD1 (5 bases). With 1 base removed from V and 4 bases from J, the gap between germline ends came to 7 bases. The CDR3 spans 13 residues. In nucleotides, the CDR3 is TGTGCCAGCAGTTTAGAAGGGGCAGAGACCCAGTACTTC. Translated, it gives CASSLEGAETQYF.

This clone was observed a few times. The chain carries TRBV27 and TRBJ2-5; 7 bases are shared with TRBD1. CDR1 and CDR2 (germline): MNHEY, SMNVEV (reference sequence). J was trimmed by 2 bases and V by 6 bases; bases with no gene match: 9. There are 15 residues in the CDR3. The CDR3 region is CASRLSRTGQETQYF. Here the CDR3 DNA reads TGTGCCAGCAGGCTATCCCGGACAGGTCAAGAGACCCAGTACTTC.

The CDR3 is CATSRLATRADTQYF. In DNA, the CDR3 is TGTGCCACCAGCAGGTTGGCCACTAGGGCAGATACGCAGTATTTT. The rearrangement joins TRBV15 to TRBJ2-3, with D tentatively TRBD2 (5 bases). The CDR3 covers 15 residues. Germline V lookup: CDR1 LNHNV, CDR2 YYDKDF (reference sequence). With 3 bases removed from V and 4 bases from J, the gap between germline ends came to 14 bases.

V and J are TRBV5-4 and TRBJ1-2, with D unresolved. CDR1 and CDR2 (germline): SGHNT, YYREEE (reference sequence). The CDR3 is 12 residues long. Trimming removed 0 bases at V and 3 bases at J, with 3 bases between. CDR3 coding DNA: TGTGCCAGCAGCTTGGCGGACTATGGCTACACCTTC. Protein product: CASSLADYGYTF.

This clone has more than one count but fewer than ten. The V call is TRBV20-1, the J call TRBJ1-2, with a possible D match to TRBD1 (5 bases). From germline, CDR1 is DFQATT and CDR2 SNEGSKA (reference sequence). This CDR3 comprises 11 residues. Trimming took off 4 bases at V and 8 bases at J, with 11 bases between the two ends. CDR3 amino acids: CSATQGYGYTF. CDR3 DNA: TGCAGTGCTACGCAGGGATACGGCTACACCTTC.

The V and J genes are TRBV6-5 and TRBJ1-5; TRBD1 aligns across 8 bases. The germline CDR1 and CDR2 sequences are MNHEY and SVGAGI. V shed 9 bases, J shed 3 bases, and the junction held 7 bases outside the gene matches. The CDR3 is 14 amino acids. The CDR3 DNA reads as TGTGCCAGTCGATTGGACAGGGTCAATCAGCCCCAGCATTTT. It specifies CASRLDRVNQPQHF.

The chain is built from TRBV28 and TRBJ1-2; weak D call: TRBD1 (6 bases). CDR1 and CDR2 from the germline V gene are MDHEN and SYDVKM. The CDR3 extends over 15 amino acids. V was cut by 1 base and J by 8 bases, with 17 bases left in between. The chain's CDR3 is CASSLFQSGAGGYTF. The DNA for the CDR3 is TGTGCCAGCAGTTTATTTCAATCAGGGGCTGGCGGCTACACCTTC.

In DNA form, the CDR3 reads TGTGCCAGTCGTTCAAGGGGCTTTAGCAATCAGCCCCAGCATTTT. This gives the protein CASRSRGFSNQPQHF. The rearrangement links TRBV19 to TRBJ1-5, with D possibly being TRBD1 (5 bases). CDR3 length: 15 amino acids. The germline V and J ends were trimmed by 8 bases and 0 bases, with 14 bases remaining between them. CDR1 and CDR2 (germline): LNHDA, SQIVND (reference sequence).

This clone has a count of ten or more. V gene TRBV4-3 combines with J gene TRBJ2-2; D perhaps matches TRBD1 (5 bases). Trimming pared 5 bases from V and 7 bases from J, leaving 17 bases between. Germline CDR1 LGHNA, CDR2 YSLEER. This CDR3 spans 15 amino acids. This CDR3 reads CASSSSWQGGGELFF. DNA for the CDR3: TGCGCCAGCAGCTCCTCGTGGCAGGGCGGCGGGGAGCTGTTTTTT.

This chain connects TRBV28 to TRBJ1-4; 9 nucleotides align to TRBD1. The germline CDR1 and CDR2 sequences are MDHEN and SYDVKM. The CDR3 runs to 14 residues. Trimming removed 6 bases from V and 7 bases from J; junction bases left unmatched: 6. The DNA for the CDR3 is TGTGCCAGCAGCCTGGACAGGGGATTTGAAAAACTGTTTTTT. Its translation: CASSLDRGFEKLFF.

The V call is TRBV5-6, the J call TRBJ2-1; 8 bases align to TRBD2. Germline V lookup: CDR1 SGHDT, CDR2 YYEEEE. The V and J ends lost 2 bases and 10 bases, in that order; junction bases with no gene match: 2. CDR3 length: 12 residues. Here the CDR3 DNA reads TGTGCCAGCAGCTTCGGGAGGGGCGAGCAGTTCTTC. Protein: CASSFGRGEQFF.

The rearrangement links TRBV7-9 to TRBJ1-4; a weak D match, TRBD1 (5 bases). Germline V gives CDR1 SEHNR, CDR2 FQNEAQ (reference sequence). There are 15 residues in the CDR3. V was pared by 4 bases and J by 5 bases, with 14 bases between. The CDR3, as DNA: TGTGCCAGCAGCTCCGGAGGGGAGAGGAATGAAAAACTGTTTTTT. Its protein is CASSSGGERNEKLFF.

The genes are TRBV24-1 and TRBJ1-5; possible D gene TRBD1, 6 bases. The CDR3 covers 14 residues. The germline V and J ends were trimmed by 3 bases and 5 bases, with 10 bases remaining between them. Germline loops: CDR1 KGHDR, CDR2 SFDVKD. The CDR3 sequence: CATSDNRVDQPQHF. CDR3 DNA sequence: TGTGCCACCAGTGATAACAGGGTAGATCAGCCCCAGCATTTT.

V usage is TRBV9 and J usage is TRBJ1-1, with TRBD1 matching 8 bases. The length of the CDR3 is 16 residues. CDR1 is SGDLS, CDR2 YYNGEE, per germline. V dropped 4 bases and J dropped 8; count of bases not matched to a gene: 16. This chain's CDR3 is CASSPEGTGLNSEAFF. The CDR3 DNA follows: TGTGCCAGCAGCCCCGAGGGGACAGGCTTGAACTCGGAAGCTTTCTTT.

This chain uses TRBV12-3 or TRBV12-4 with TRBJ1-2; no clear D. V was clipped by 3 bases and J by 7 bases, with 12 bases between them. CDR3 size: 13 residues. The CDR3, as DNA: TGTGCCAGCAGTTTGGCTTACAGTTCTGGCTACACCTTC. Its protein is CASSLAYSSGYTF.

This chain joins TRBV7-8 and TRBJ1-2, with D unresolved. Germline CDR1 SGHVS, CDR2 FQNEAQ. The CDR3 spans 15 residues. V lost 2 bases, J lost 3 bases, and 13 bases lay in between. For the CDR3, the DNA is TGTGCCAGCAGCTTATATGCCAATAGTGACTATGGCTACACCTTC. Its protein is CASSLYANSDYGYTF.

This chain joins TRBV14 and TRBJ2-3, with D perhaps TRBD1 (6 bases). The CDR3 is 18 amino acids. The V gene lost 6 bases and the J gene lost 3 bases, with 25 bases spanning the gap. The V gene's germline CDR1 is SGHDN and CDR2 FVKESK. CDR3 bases: TGTGCCAGCAGTGTTTTAAGGGGGAAGGGGCGCGTTACAGATACGCAGTATTTT. This gives the protein CASSVLRGKGRVTDTQYF.

This clone came up many times. CDR3 residues: CASSVTSGGASTDTQYF. The DNA of the CDR3 is TGTGCCAGCAGCGTAACTAGCGGGGGGGCTAGCACAGATACGCAGTATTTT. V gene TRBV9 combines with J gene TRBJ2-3; 13 positions match TRBD2. Germline V gene sequence: CDR1 SGDLS, CDR2 YYNGEE. CDR3 length: 17 amino acids. The V gene end was trimmed by 1 base and the J gene end by 0 bases; junction bases not matched to a gene: 2.

V is TRBV5-1 and J is TRBJ2-7; 10 bases map to TRBD2. Germline V CDR1 and CDR2: SGHRS, YFSETQ. Trimming took 7 bases from V and 2 from J; bases not matched to a gene: 9. The CDR3 extends over 15 amino acids. The CDR3 sequence is CASSKGLAWAYEQYF. DNA for the CDR3: TGCGCCAGCTCAAAGGGACTAGCGTGGGCCTACGAGCAGTACTTC.

The chain combines TRBV6-5 with TRBJ1-3, with a tentative D call TRBD1 (5 bases). The CDR3 consists of 15 residues. Germline V gene sequence: CDR1 MNHEY, CDR2 SVGAGI. V lost 2 bases and J lost 2, with 10 bases in between. The CDR3 DNA reads as TGTGCCAGCAGTTACCAGGCAGGGACTGGAAACACCATATATTTT. Translation gives CASSYQAGTGNTIYF.

The J gene is TRBJ2-7, the V gene TRBV10-2, with TRBD2 as a possible D gene (5 bases). Trimming removed 6 bases at V and 4 bases at J, with 7 bases between. CDR1 WSHSY and CDR2 SAAADI come from the germline V gene. CDR3 length: 11 residues. DNA for the CDR3: TGCGCCAGCAGGGGAGAGTACGAGCAGTACTTC. This gives the protein CASRGEYEQYF.

This chain joins TRBV7-9 and TRBJ2-3, with 15 bases lining up with TRBD2. CDR1 and CDR2 from the germline V gene are SEHNR and FQNEAQ (reference sequence). The CDR3 has 16 amino acids. Trimming at V came to 3 bases and at J to 4 bases, leaving 2 bases not matched to a gene. In nucleotides, the CDR3 is TGTGCCAGCAGCTTGGGACTAGCGGGAGGAGCAGATACGCAGTATTTT. As protein: CASSLGLAGGADTQYF.

V is TRBV24-1 and J is TRBJ2-1, with 9 positions matching TRBD1. Germline V gene sequence: CDR1 KGHDR, CDR2 SFDVKD. V lost 4 bases and J lost 10; bases outside the gene matches: 13. The CDR3 spans 16 residues. Here the CDR3 DNA reads TGTGCCACCAGTGACCTCAGGGGACAGGGTGAATGGGAGCAGTTCTTC. Translating gives CATSDLRGQGEWEQFF.

The J gene is TRBJ1-1, the V gene TRBV11-2, with a weak D call TRBD1 (5 bases). This CDR3 is 12 amino acids long. The germline V gene encodes CDR1 SGHAT and CDR2 FQNNGV. Trimming took off 5 bases at V and 3 bases at J, with 7 bases between the two ends. In DNA, the CDR3 is TGTGCCAGCAGCCCAGGGCACACTGAAGCTTTCTTT. It encodes CASSPGHTEAFF.

The chain recombines TRBV5-6 with TRBJ2-7; D remains ambiguous. The V gene lost 4 bases and the J gene lost 3 bases, with 8 bases spanning the gap. The CDR3 covers 12 residues. In germline, CDR1 is SGHDT, CDR2 YYEEEE. The CDR3 sequence is CASSRDFYEQYF. CDR3 coding DNA: TGTGCCAGCAGCCGAGACTTCTACGAGCAGTACTTC. The full variable domain, completed using reference TRBV5-6 and TRBJ2-7, is DAGVTQSPTHLIKTRGQQVTLRCSPKSGHDTVSWYQQALGQGPQFIFQYYEEEERQRGNFPDRFSGHQFPNYSSELNVNALLLGDSALYLCASSRDFYEQYFGPGTRLTVT.

A few counts support this clone. This chain links TRBV27 with TRBJ2-7; TRBD2 agrees at 12 bases. The V and J ends lost 6 bases and 4 bases, in that order; junction bases with no gene match: 1. CDR3 size: 13 residues. Germline assignment: CDR1 MNHEY and CDR2 SMNVEV (reference sequence). The CDR3 DNA reads TGTGCCAGCAGGGGACTAGCGGGTTACGAGCAGTACTTC. This encodes CASRGLAGYEQYF.

This clone was observed many times. The chain uses TRBV2 and TRBJ2-7; tentative D call: TRBD2 (5 bases). This CDR3 is 13 amino acids long. CDR1 is SNHLY, CDR2 FYNNEI, per germline. Written as DNA, the CDR3 is TGTGGCCAGCACGGGATCGGGGACTACGAGCAGTACTTC. Protein: CGQHGIGDYEQYF.

This clone was recorded a few times. The V gene is TRBV6-6, the J gene TRBJ1-4; D gene ambiguous. Germline loops: CDR1 MNHNY, CDR2 SVGAGI (reference sequence). V gave up 8 bases and J gave up 7 bases, with 11 bases separating them. The CDR3 runs 12 residues. CDR3 in amino acids: CASSGSSEKLFF. The CDR3 DNA follows: TGTGCCAGCTCGGGGAGTAGTGAAAAACTGTTTTTT.

CDR3 sequence: CASSPGTSGFNTGELFF. Written as DNA, the CDR3 is TGTGCCAGCAGCCCCGGGACTAGCGGGTTTAACACCGGGGAGCTGTTTTTT. The chain has TRBV28 and TRBJ2-2; 12 bases align to TRBD2. The CDR3 is 17 residues long. Germline CDR1 and CDR2: MDHEN and SYDVKM. V lost 6 bases and J lost 2; bases outside the gene matches: 7.

The gene calls are TRBV5-6 and TRBJ2-7; 7 bases agree with TRBD1. The germline gives CDR1 SGHDT, CDR2 YYEEEE. The trim removed 2 bases at V and 2 bases at J, leaving 4 bases unmatched. The length of the CDR3 is 14 residues. In DNA, the CDR3 is TGTGCCAGCAGCTTAGGCGGACAGGCCTACGAGCAGTACTTC. Protein sequence: CASSLGGQAYEQYF.